Below are 22 T cell receptor beta chains sequenced from a single sample in a study of T cells in women clearing cervical HPV infection. Libraries were prepared by immunoSEQ multiplex PCR; TCRdb keeps only in-frame clonotypes and omits some of them. Its table lists over 45,000 clones. The sequenced material came from blood buffy coat. These receptors came from a woman aged 18 to 75 with a cervical HPV16 infection that either progressed to CIN3+ or cleared (not recorded which).

Worth noting for this clone: The CDR3 goes on 3 residues after the read ends, and that part is filled in from the germline J gene. The chain is built from TRBV7-2 and TRBJ2-2; possibly TRBD1 for D (5 bases). Germline loops: CDR1 SGHTA, CDR2 FQGNSA. With 10 bases removed from V and 3 bases from J, the gap between germline ends came to 15 bases. The CDR3 runs to 14 residues. CDR3: CANEDSTYTGELFF. CDR3 DNA (partial): TGTGCCAACGAAGACAGTACTTACACCGGGGAG.

Comment on this clone: The read stops 3 residues short of the end of the CDR3; the missing end is completed from the germline J gene. The rearrangement uses TRBV7-3 and TRBJ2-1; D remains ambiguous. This CDR3 has 12 amino acids. Trimming pared 2 bases from V and 8 bases from J, leaving 7 bases between. Germline CDR1 and CDR2: SGHTA and FQGTGA. CDR3 DNA (partial): TGTGCCAGCAGCTTACCCCCCTATGAG. This encodes CASSLPPYE. The CDR3, in full, reads CASSLPPYEQFF.

In the case of this clone: The read ends 3 residues early relative to the CDR3; the germline J gene fills the gap. V gene TRBV7-2 combines with J gene TRBJ2-2; 9 bases fit TRBD1. The CDR3 runs to 14 residues. Per germline, CDR1 SGHTA and CDR2 FQGNSA. The CDR3 bases that were read are TGTGCCAGCAGCGTGGGACAGGGAAATGAAAAG. This encodes CASSVGQGNEK. The full CDR3 protein is CASSVGQGNEKLFF.

To note about this clone: The read gets to within 3 residues of the CDR3 end, and the germline J gene fills in the rest. The V and J genes are TRBV2 and TRBJ2-2, with TRBD1 matching 7 bases. This CDR3 is built from 14 residues. The V gene's germline CDR1 is SNHLY and CDR2 FYNNEI. V shed 6 bases, J shed 7 bases, and the junction held 8 bases outside the gene matches. CDR3 sequence reads: CASSQETGLGELFF. The CDR3 DNA, read in part, is TGTGCCAGCAGCCAGGAGACAGGGCTCGGGGAG.

As for this clone: The CDR3 end falls 3 residues outside the read, so it is completed with the germline J gene. The J gene is TRBJ2-2, the V gene TRBV7-9; D is uncertain. This CDR3 spans 13 amino acids. Deletions cut 4 bases from V and 10 bases from J, with 13 bases between. Germline loops: CDR1 SEHNR, CDR2 FQNEAQ (reference sequence). CDR3 DNA (partial): TGTGCCAGCAGCTCCGATCTATCCTTGGAG. This codes for CASSSDLSLE. The entire CDR3 protein is CASSSDLSLELFF.

On this clone itself: The missing CDR3 end, 3 residues past where the read stops, is filled in from the germline J gene. V and J are TRBV5-1 and TRBJ1-1; TRBD1 agrees at 12 bases. Germline lookup yields CDR1 SGHRS and CDR2 YFSETQ. Trimming cost V 1 base and J 6 bases; bases outside gene matches: 4. CDR3 length equals 15 residues. This CDR3 is CASSLRGTGGPEAFF. CDR3 DNA (partial): TGCGCCAGCAGCTTGCGCGGGACAGGGGGCCCTGAA.

Notes on this clone: Read data end 3 residues before the CDR3 end; the end is taken from the germline J gene. The J gene is TRBJ1-5, the V gene TRBV28, with TRBD1 as a possible D gene (5 bases). The CDR3 contains 17 residues. Germline-derived CDR1 and CDR2 are MDHEN and SYDVKM. The V and J ends lost 6 bases and 2 bases respectively, with 20 bases between them. The CDR3 spells CASSPPQRGYGNQPQHF. The sequenced part of the CDR3 DNA is TGTGCCAGCAGCCCACCCCAGCGGGGGTATGGCAATCAGCCC.

As to this clone: The read ends 3 residues before the CDR3 terminus; that terminus is restored from the germline J gene. The J gene is TRBJ2-3, the V gene TRBV7-6; 12 bases fit TRBD2. The CDR3 extends over 16 amino acids. Germline-derived CDR1 and CDR2 are SGHVS and FNYEAQ. The CDR3 loop reads CASSPASGGAGVTQYF. The sequenced part of the CDR3 DNA is TGTGCCAGCAGCCCAGCTAGCGGGGGGGCCGGGGTGACG.

As regards this clone: The missing CDR3 end, 3 residues past where the read stops, is filled in from the germline J gene. This chain connects TRBV2 to TRBJ2-7, with 12 bases that match TRBD2. Germline V gene data show CDR1 as SNHLY and CDR2 as FYNNEI. CDR3 size: 16 residues. V shed 7 bases, J shed 0 bases, and the junction held 7 bases outside the gene matches. The DNA read from the CDR3 is TGTGCCAGCACCGGACTAGCGGGGCGAAGCTCCTACGAG. This gives the protein CASTGLAGRSSYE. The CDR3 reads in full as CASTGLAGRSSYEQYF.

On this clone: The read finishes 3 residues shy of the CDR3 end, and the germline J gene is used to complete it. The chain joins TRBV14 to TRBJ1-5; TRBD1 might be the D (5 bases). This CDR3 comprises 16 residues. The V and J ends lost 1 base and 7 bases respectively, with 17 bases between them. Germline V gene data show CDR1 as SGHDN and CDR2 as FVKESK. CDR3 in amino acids: CASSQVLPQGTQPQHF. The CDR3 DNA, read in part, is TGTGCCAGCAGCCAAGTTCTACCCCAGGGTACGCAGCCC. Complete variable domain (other parts from reference TRBV14 and TRBJ1-5): EAGVTQFPSHSVIEKGQTVTLRCDPISGHDNLYWYRRVMGKEIKFLLHFVKESKQDESGMPNNRFLAERTGGTYSTLKVQPAELEDSGVYFCASSQVLPQGTQPQHFGDGTRLSIL.

Worth noting for this clone: The read stops 3 residues short of the end of the CDR3; the missing end is completed from the germline J gene. The chain combines TRBV3-1 (or the pseudogene TRBV3-2) with TRBJ2-4; tentatively, D is TRBD2 (6 bases). V was pared by 8 bases and J by 9 bases, with 11 bases between. Germline V gene sequence: CDR1 LGHDT, CDR2 YNNKEL (reference sequence). CDR3 size: 11 residues. CDR3 amino acids: CASDGGSIQYF. The CDR3 bases that were read are TGTGCCAGCGACGGGGGAAGCATT.

Concerning this clone itself: The read finishes 3 residues shy of the CDR3 end, and the germline J gene is used to complete it. V and J are TRBV20-1 and TRBJ2-3, with TRBD1 identical over 8 bases. Per germline, CDR1 DFQATT and CDR2 SNEGSKA (reference sequence). V lost 5 bases to trimming and J lost 5 bases; unmatched junction nucleotides: 12. The CDR3 is 15 residues long. This CDR3 is CSASVWGQVGDTQYF. The sequenced CDR3 bases are TGCAGTGCTTCAGTATGGGGACAGGTGGGAGATACG.

With regard to this clone: The DNA ends 3 residues before the CDR3 does, and the rest of the CDR3 is filled in from the germline J gene. The chain uses TRBV18 and TRBJ1-2, with 9 bases lining up with TRBD1. This CDR3 is built from 16 residues. Looked up from germline, CDR1 is KGHSH and CDR2 is LQKENI. Partial CDR3 DNA: TGTGCCAGCTCACCACAAACGGGACAGGGCGACAATGAC. Amino acid sequence: CASSPQTGQGDND. The CDR3, in full, reads CASSPQTGQGDNDYTF.

Of note for this clone: Read sequence stops 3 residues before the CDR3 end, and the germline J gene provides the missing end. The chain is built from TRBV12-3 or TRBV12-4 and TRBJ1-6, with 7 bases that match TRBD1. The V gene end was trimmed by 5 bases and the J gene end by 11 bases; junction bases not matched to a gene: 9. The CDR3 loop spans 14 amino acids. CDR3 residues: CASSRTGGGTPLHF. The covered CDR3 bases are TGTGCCAGCAGTCGGACAGGAGGTGGTACACCC.

A word on this clone: The read halts 3 residues ahead of the CDR3 end, with the missing end drawn from the germline J gene. The chain uses TRBV14 and TRBJ2-1; possible D gene TRBD2, 6 bases. Trimming removed 0 bases from V and 6 bases from J, with 18 bases in between. The germline V gene encodes CDR1 SGHDN and CDR2 FVKESK. The CDR3 is 17 amino acids. Partial CDR3 DNA: TGTGCCAGCAGCCAAGAAGTCTGGGACTCCTGGGGCAATGAG. Translating it yields CASSQEVWDSWGNE. The full CDR3 is CASSQEVWDSWGNEQFF. Supplemented by reference TRBV14 and TRBJ2-1, the full variable domain reads EAGVTQFPSHSVIEKGQTVTLRCDPISGHDNLYWYRRVMGKEIKFLLHFVKESKQDESGMPNNRFLAERTGGTYSTLKVQPAELEDSGVYFCASSQEVWDSWGNEQFFGPGTRLTVL.

Regarding this clone: From the germline J gene comes the end of the CDR3, since the read stops 3 residues before it. This rearrangement joins TRBV2 to TRBJ2-3, with 12 bases matching TRBD2. Germline values: CDR1 SNHLY, CDR2 FYNNEI. CDR3 length: 16 residues. J lost 3 bases, V lost 6 bases, and 7 bases had no gene match. The chain's CDR3 is CASRDPGLAGTDTQYF. The part of the CDR3 DNA that was read is TGTGCCAGCAGAGATCCGGGACTAGCGGGTACAGATACG.

Worth noting for this clone: The CDR3 goes on 3 residues after the read ends, and that part is filled in from the germline J gene. The chain carries TRBV20-1 and TRBJ1-6; weak D call: TRBD1 (6 bases). Germline V lookup: CDR1 DFQATT, CDR2 SNEGSKA (reference sequence). Between the trimmed V and J ends, which lost 0 bases and 9 bases, there was a span of 18 bases. The CDR3 extends over 16 amino acids. The DNA read from the CDR3 is TGCAGTGCTAGAGATCATAGGCAGGGGCCAGGTTCACCC. Amino acid sequence: CSARDHRQGPGSP. The CDR3 reads in full as CSARDHRQGPGSPLHF.

Points on this clone: The read terminates 3 residues ahead of where the CDR3 ends, so the germline J gene completes it. The rearrangement links TRBV7-9 to TRBJ1-6; 8 bases fit TRBD1. The CDR3 extends over 15 amino acids. Germline-derived CDR1 and CDR2 are SEHNR and FQNEAQ (reference sequence). V shed 3 bases, J shed 9 bases, and the junction held 7 bases outside the gene matches. CDR3 sequence: CASSFHQGAGSPLHF. The covered CDR3 bases are TGTGCCAGCAGCTTTCACCAGGGGGCGGGTTCACCC.

Concerning this clone: The read ends 3 residues shy of where the CDR3 ends; the end is completed using the germline J gene. The genes are TRBV19 and TRBJ2-3; D not resolved. V dropped 6 bases and J dropped 6 bases, with 13 bases sitting between them. CDR3 size: 13 residues. Germline V gene lookup returns CDR1 LNHDA and CDR2 SQIVND (reference sequence). This CDR3 is CASSLAARDTQYF. The covered CDR3 bases are TGTGCCAGTAGCCTGGCGGCCCGGGATACG.

Comment on this clone: The sequence runs out 3 residues before the end of the CDR3; the remainder is reconstructed from the germline J gene. The chain couples TRBV18 to TRBJ2-3; no clear D gene. Germline lookup yields CDR1 KGHSH and CDR2 LQKENI. The CDR3 runs to 16 residues. CDR3 residues: CASSLYESHSNQPQYF. The DNA read from the CDR3 is TGTGCCAGCTCGCTGTACGAGAGTCATAGCAATCAGCCG.

Remarks on this clone: The sequence runs out 3 residues before the end of the CDR3; the remainder is reconstructed from the germline J gene. V gene TRBV12-3 or TRBV12-4 combines with J gene TRBJ1-4; the D gene is possibly TRBD1 (5 bases). V lost 1 base and J 10 bases, leaving 10 bases between the germline ends. The CDR3 has 13 amino acids. The CDR3 spells CASSLDMGGKLFF. Partial CDR3 DNA: TGTGCCAGCAGTTTAGACATGGGGGGAAAA.

To note about this clone: The read comes to an end 3 residues before the CDR3 does, leaving the germline J gene to fill in the end. The chain couples TRBV5-1 to TRBJ2-1; TRBD1 agrees at 7 bases. The CDR3 contains 15 residues. With 9 bases clipped from V and 6 bases from J, the junction kept 15 bases outside the gene matches. The germline V gene encodes CDR1 SGHRS and CDR2 YFSETQ. The sequenced part of the CDR3 DNA is TGCGCCACCTCCCCTGACCCCCGACAGGGCAATGAG. Amino acid sequence: CATSPDPRQGNE. The full CDR3 reads CATSPDPRQGNEQFF.